This TCR beta chain emerged from a study of technical replicates of blood from four donors. The V end lost 6 bases, the J end lost 4 bases, and 15 bases lay between the germline ends. The CDR3 has 14 amino acids. Germline V lookup: CDR1 MNHNS, CDR2 SASEGT. The protocol was immunoSEQ multiplex PCR, while the TCRdb copy is restricted to in-frame clones and leaves out a portion. Of tens of thousands of clones listed, about 91% were seen once; the top ten hold about 0.27%. The origin of this receptor is a human donor in good health. The sequenced sample consisted of T cells isolated from PBMCs. The V and J genes are TRBV6-1 and TRBJ1-1; D remains ambiguous. DNA for the CDR3: TGTGCCAGCAGGGAGGAGGGTTGGGGCACTGAAGCTTTCTTT. It encodes CASREEGWGTEAFF.